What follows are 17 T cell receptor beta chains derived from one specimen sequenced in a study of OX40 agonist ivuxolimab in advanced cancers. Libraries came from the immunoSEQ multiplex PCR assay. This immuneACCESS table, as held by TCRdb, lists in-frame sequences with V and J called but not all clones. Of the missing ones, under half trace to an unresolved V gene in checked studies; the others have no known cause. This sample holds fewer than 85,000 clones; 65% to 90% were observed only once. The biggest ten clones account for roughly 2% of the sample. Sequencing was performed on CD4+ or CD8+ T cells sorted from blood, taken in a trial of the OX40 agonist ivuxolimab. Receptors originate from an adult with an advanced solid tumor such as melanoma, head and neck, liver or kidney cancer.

CDR3 nucleotides: TGTGCCATCAGGGGACAGGGCGACCCCCTCGCCGGGGAGCTGTTTTTT. It translates to CAIRGQGDPLAGELFF. The rearrangement joins TRBV10-3 to TRBJ2-2, with TRBD1 identical over 9 bases. V shed 6 bases, J shed 6 bases, and the junction held 11 bases outside the gene matches. Germline V CDR1 and CDR2: ENHRY, SYGVKD. The CDR3 has 16 amino acids.

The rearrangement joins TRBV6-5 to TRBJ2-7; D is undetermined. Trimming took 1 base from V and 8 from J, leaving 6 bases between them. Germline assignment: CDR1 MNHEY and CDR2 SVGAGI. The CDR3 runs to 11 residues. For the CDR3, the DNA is TGTGCCAGCAGTTACTTGGAGAAGCAGTACTTC. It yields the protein CASSYLEKQYF.

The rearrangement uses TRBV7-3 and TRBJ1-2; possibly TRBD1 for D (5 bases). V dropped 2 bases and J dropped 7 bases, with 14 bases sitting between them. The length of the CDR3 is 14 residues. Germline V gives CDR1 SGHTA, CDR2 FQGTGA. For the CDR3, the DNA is TGTGCCAGCAGCTTAGGTGTCAGGGCGTCTGGCTACACCTTC. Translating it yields CASSLGVRASGYTF.

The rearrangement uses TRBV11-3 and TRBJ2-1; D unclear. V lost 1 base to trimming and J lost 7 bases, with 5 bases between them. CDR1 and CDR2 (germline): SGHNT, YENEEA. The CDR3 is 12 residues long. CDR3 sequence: CASSLGRNEQFF. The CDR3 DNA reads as TGTGCCAGCAGCTTAGGACGTAATGAGCAGTTCTTC.

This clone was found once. The CDR3 coding sequence is TGTGCCAGCAGCCGGGACGGATTCATGAACACTGAAGCTTTCTTT. Its translation: CASSRDGFMNTEAFF. The rearrangement links TRBV9 to TRBJ1-1; D may be TRBD1 (5 bases). The germline V gene encodes CDR1 SGDLS and CDR2 YYNGEE. The V end lost 4 bases, the J end lost 0 bases, and 13 bases lay between the germline ends. The CDR3 runs 15 residues. The complete variable domain, with remaining parts taken from reference TRBV9 and TRBJ1-1, reads DSGVTQTPKHLITATGQRVTLRCSPRSGDLSVYWYQQSLDQGLQFLIQYYNGEERAKGNILERFSAQQFPDLHSELNLSSLELGDSALYFCASSRDGFMNTEAFFGQGTRLTVV.

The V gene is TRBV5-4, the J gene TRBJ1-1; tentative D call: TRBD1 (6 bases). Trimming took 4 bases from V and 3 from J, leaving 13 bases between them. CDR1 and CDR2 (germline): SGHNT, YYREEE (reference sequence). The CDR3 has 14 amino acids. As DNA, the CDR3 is TGTGCCAGCAGCCACGACAGGAGACACACTGAAGCTTTCTTT. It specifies CASSHDRRHTEAFF.

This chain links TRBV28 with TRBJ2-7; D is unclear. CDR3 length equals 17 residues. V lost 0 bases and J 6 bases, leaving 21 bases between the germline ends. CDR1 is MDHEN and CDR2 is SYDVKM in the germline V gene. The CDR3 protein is CASSLWGLESGPGEQYF. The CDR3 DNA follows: TGTGCCAGCAGTTTATGGGGCCTAGAGTCTGGCCCCGGCGAGCAGTACTTC.

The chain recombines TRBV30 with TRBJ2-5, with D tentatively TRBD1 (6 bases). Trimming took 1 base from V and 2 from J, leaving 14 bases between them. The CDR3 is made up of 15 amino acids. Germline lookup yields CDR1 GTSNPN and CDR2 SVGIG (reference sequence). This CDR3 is CAWSDDRRTQETQYF. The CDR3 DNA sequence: TGTGCCTGGAGTGATGACAGGCGAACTCAAGAGACCCAGTACTTC.

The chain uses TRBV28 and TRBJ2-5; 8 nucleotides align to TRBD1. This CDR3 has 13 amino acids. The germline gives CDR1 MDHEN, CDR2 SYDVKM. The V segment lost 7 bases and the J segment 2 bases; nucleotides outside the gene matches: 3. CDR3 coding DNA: TGTGCCAGCATGACAGGGGTTCAAGAGACCCAGTACTTC. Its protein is CASMTGVQETQYF.

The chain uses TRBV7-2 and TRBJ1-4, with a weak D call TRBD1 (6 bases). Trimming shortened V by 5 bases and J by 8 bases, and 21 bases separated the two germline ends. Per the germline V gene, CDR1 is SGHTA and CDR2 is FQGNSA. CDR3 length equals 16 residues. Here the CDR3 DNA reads TGTGCCAGCAGCGTACAGGCCCGGAGGGGGGGGGAAAAACTGTTTTTT. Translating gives CASSVQARRGGEKLFF.

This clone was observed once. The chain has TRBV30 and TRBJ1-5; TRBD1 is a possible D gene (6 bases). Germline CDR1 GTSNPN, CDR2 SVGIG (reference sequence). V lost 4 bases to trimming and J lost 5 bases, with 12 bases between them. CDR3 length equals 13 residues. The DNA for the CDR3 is TGTGCCTGGACCGGGGGGCGAGATCAGCCCCAGCATTTT. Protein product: CAWTGGRDQPQHF. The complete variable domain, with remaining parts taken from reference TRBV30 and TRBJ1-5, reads SQTIHQWPATLVQPVGSPLSLECTVEGTSNPNLYWYRQAAGRGLQLLFYSVGIGQISSEVPQNLSASRPQDRQFILSSKKLLLSDSGFYLCAWTGGRDQPQHFGDGTRLSIL.

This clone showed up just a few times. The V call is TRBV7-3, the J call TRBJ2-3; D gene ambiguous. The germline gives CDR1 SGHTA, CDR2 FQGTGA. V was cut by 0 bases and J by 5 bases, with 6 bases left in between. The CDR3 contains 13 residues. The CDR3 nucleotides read TGTGCCAGCAGCTTAACGGTCCTAGATACGCAGTATTTT. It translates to CASSLTVLDTQYF. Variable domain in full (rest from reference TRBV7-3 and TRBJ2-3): GAGVSQTPSNKVTEKGKYVELRCDPISGHTALYWYRQSLGQGPEFLIYFQGTGAADDSGLPNDRFFAVRPEGSVSTLKIQRTERGDSAVYLCASSLTVLDTQYFGPGTRLTVL.

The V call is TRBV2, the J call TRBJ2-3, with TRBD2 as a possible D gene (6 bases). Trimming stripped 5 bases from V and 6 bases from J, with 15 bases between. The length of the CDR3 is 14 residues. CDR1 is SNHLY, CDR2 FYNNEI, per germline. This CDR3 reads CASSSGTPQDTQYF. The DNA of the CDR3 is TGTGCCAGCAGTTCGGGGACTCCCCAGGATACGCAGTATTTT.

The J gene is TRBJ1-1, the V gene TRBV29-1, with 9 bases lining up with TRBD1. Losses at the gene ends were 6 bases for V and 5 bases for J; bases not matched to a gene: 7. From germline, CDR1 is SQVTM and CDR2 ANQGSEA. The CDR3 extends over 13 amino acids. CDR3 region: CSVQRQGGTEAFF. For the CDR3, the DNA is TGCAGCGTCCAAAGACAGGGGGGGACTGAAGCTTTCTTT.

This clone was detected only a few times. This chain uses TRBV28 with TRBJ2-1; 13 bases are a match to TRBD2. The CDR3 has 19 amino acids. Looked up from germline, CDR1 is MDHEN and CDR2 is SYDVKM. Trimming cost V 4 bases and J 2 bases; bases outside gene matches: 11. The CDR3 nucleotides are TGTGCCAGCAGTTCGACCTCCCCCACTAGCGGGGGGGCCTACAATGAGCAGTTCTTC. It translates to CASSSTSPTSGGAYNEQFF.

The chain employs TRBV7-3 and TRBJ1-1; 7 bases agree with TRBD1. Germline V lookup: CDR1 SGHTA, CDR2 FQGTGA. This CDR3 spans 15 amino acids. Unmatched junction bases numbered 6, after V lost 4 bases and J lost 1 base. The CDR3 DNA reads TGTGCCAGCAGCTACCAAGGGGACAGGAACACTGAAGCTTTCTTT. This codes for CASSYQGDRNTEAFF.

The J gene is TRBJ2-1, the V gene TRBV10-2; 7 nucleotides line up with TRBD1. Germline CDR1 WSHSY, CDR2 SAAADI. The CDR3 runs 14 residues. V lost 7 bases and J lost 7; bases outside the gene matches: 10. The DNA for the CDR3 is TGCGCCAGCATCGATTCAACAGGGGAGAATGAGCAGTTCTTC. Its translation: CASIDSTGENEQFF.